Listed below are T cell receptor beta chains from one sample, sequenced in a study of Ad26.COV2.S vaccination and SARS-CoV-2 variants. Method: immunoSEQ multiplex PCR; TCRdb's copy keeps in-frame clones and lacks some. Counted here are some 480,000 clones, 87% occurring once; the ten biggest clones make up 10% to 15%. The input for sequencing was peripheral blood, taken in a trial of Ad26.COV2.S vaccine versus placebo. These receptors were collected from a person aged 18-65 years who received the Ad26.COV2.S COVID-19 vaccine or a placebo. The CDR3 runs from the conserved cysteine through the conserved F or W. The order of the fields is CDR3 DNA, CDR3 protein, V gene, D gene, J gene, clone size. The D gene is left open where the match is weak. Only part of the rows carry a size: once, few, many, or a class if the clone is expanded.

CDR3nt: TGCAGCGTTGGACATAACGAAGAGACCCAGTACTTC
CDR3aa: CSVGHNEETQYF
v_gene: TRBV29-1
d_gene: NA
j_gene: TRBJ2-5
abundance: NA

CDR3nt: TGCGCCAGCAGCTTAGGAGCGGGAGTAGGTACGCAGTATTTT
CDR3aa: CASSLGAGVGTQYF
v_gene: TRBV5-1
d_gene: TRBD2
j_gene: TRBJ2-3
abundance: NA

CDR3nt: TGTGCCAGCAGCAGACTAGCGGAGCCCACCGGGGAGCTGTTTTTT
CDR3aa: CASSRLAEPTGELFF
v_gene: TRBV7-3
d_gene: TRBD2
j_gene: TRBJ2-2
abundance: NA

CDR3nt: TGTGCCAGCCATGCTCCGTGGGTCTCTAGCGAGAACTACAATGAGCAGTTCTTC
CDR3aa: CASHAPWVSSENYNEQFF
v_gene: TRBV28
d_gene: NA
j_gene: TRBJ2-1
abundance: NA

CDR3nt: TGTGCCAGCAGGCCTCGTCCGACTGAAGCTTTCTTT
CDR3aa: CASRPRPTEAFF
v_gene: TRBV6-5
d_gene: NA
j_gene: TRBJ1-1
abundance: NA

CDR3nt: TGTGCCAGTAGTCCCCTGGGACAGGGGGCGCATAATTCACCCCTCCACTTT
CDR3aa: CASSPLGQGAHNSPLHF
v_gene: TRBV19
d_gene: TRBD1
j_gene: TRBJ1-6
abundance: NA

CDR3nt: TGTGCCAGCAGCCCGACCGCTAGGTATACGCAGTATTTT
CDR3aa: CASSPTARYTQYF
v_gene: TRBV7-2
d_gene: NA
j_gene: TRBJ2-3
abundance: NA

CDR3nt: TGTGCCAGCAGCTTAAGCGGGGCCTCTCGCACAGATACGCAGTATTTT
CDR3aa: CASSLSGASRTDTQYF
v_gene: TRBV7-3
d_gene: NA
j_gene: TRBJ2-3
abundance: once

CDR3nt: TGTGCCAGTAGCGTGACGGGGGGATACAATGAGCAGTTCTTC
CDR3aa: CASSVTGGYNEQFF
v_gene: TRBV19
d_gene: TRBD2
j_gene: TRBJ2-1
abundance: once

CDR3nt: TGTGCCAGCAGTCCGGGACAGGGGGCCCCTTTTGAAAAACTGTTTTTT
CDR3aa: CASSPGQGAPFEKLFF
v_gene: TRBV27
d_gene: TRBD1
j_gene: TRBJ1-4
abundance: NA

CDR3nt: TGTGCCACCAGCAGAGATGCGGGACAGGGAGTGCCTGGGGCCAACGTCCTGACTTTC
CDR3aa: CATSRDAGQGVPGANVLTF
v_gene: TRBV15
d_gene: TRBD1
j_gene: TRBJ2-6
abundance: NA

CDR3nt: TGTGCCAGCAGTGAATGGGGACTCTCCTACAATGAGCAGTTCTTC
CDR3aa: CASSEWGLSYNEQFF
v_gene: TRBV2
d_gene: NA
j_gene: TRBJ2-1
abundance: NA

CDR3nt: TGTGCCAGCAGCTTGCATGGTAACTATGGCTACACCTTC
CDR3aa: CASSLHGNYGYTF
v_gene: TRBV5-5
d_gene: NA
j_gene: TRBJ1-2
abundance: NA

CDR3nt: TGTGCCAGCAGTTACCGGGCAGACAATCAGCCCCAGCATTTT
CDR3aa: CASSYRADNQPQHF
v_gene: TRBV6-6
d_gene: NA
j_gene: TRBJ1-5
abundance: NA

CDR3nt: TGTGCCAGCAGCTCTCCGCCCGGGACAGTGTACTACGAGCAGTACTTC
CDR3aa: CASSSPPGTVYYEQYF
v_gene: TRBV7-2
d_gene: TRBD1
j_gene: TRBJ2-7
abundance: NA

CDR3nt: TGTGCCTGGAGTGATAAAGGGGGCAATCAGCCCCAGCATTTT
CDR3aa: CAWSDKGGNQPQHF
v_gene: TRBV30
d_gene: NA
j_gene: TRBJ1-5
abundance: NA

CDR3nt: TGTGCCAGCAGCTTCGGGACAGGATCCTACGAGCAGTACTTC
CDR3aa: CASSFGTGSYEQYF
v_gene: TRBV7-8
d_gene: TRBD1
j_gene: TRBJ2-7
abundance: NA

CDR3nt: TGTGCCAGCAGTTACAAAACAGGGAGGGTTGGCTACACCTTC
CDR3aa: CASSYKTGRVGYTF
v_gene: TRBV2
d_gene: NA
j_gene: TRBJ1-2
abundance: NA

CDR3nt: TGTGCCAGCAGCTTAGGCCCCCAGGGGTTTGGGGAAAAACTGTTTTTT
CDR3aa: CASSLGPQGFGEKLFF
v_gene: TRBV13
d_gene: NA
j_gene: TRBJ1-4
abundance: NA

CDR3nt: TGTGCCTGGGACCCCGGGAACACTGAAGCTTTCTTT
CDR3aa: CAWDPGNTEAFF
v_gene: TRBV30
d_gene: NA
j_gene: TRBJ1-1
abundance: NA

CDR3nt: TGTGCCAGCTCACCGATTGGACTAGCGGGAGGCGATGAGCAGTTCTTC
CDR3aa: CASSPIGLAGGDEQFF
v_gene: TRBV18
d_gene: TRBD2
j_gene: TRBJ2-1
abundance: NA

CDR3nt: TGTGCCAGTACCATGGTGGGACAAGGTTACAATGAGCAGTTCTTC
CDR3aa: CASTMVGQGYNEQFF
v_gene: TRBV19
d_gene: NA
j_gene: TRBJ2-1
abundance: once

CDR3nt: TGCGCCAGCAGCTTGGCTGGGGCCCAGCAGTTCTTC
CDR3aa: CASSLAGAQQFF
v_gene: TRBV5-1
d_gene: NA
j_gene: TRBJ2-1
abundance: NA

CDR3nt: TGTGCCAGCAACGGGACCCCTCGATCAGGTGGCTACACCTTC
CDR3aa: CASNGTPRSGGYTF
v_gene: TRBV27
d_gene: NA
j_gene: TRBJ1-2
abundance: NA

CDR3nt: TGTGCCAGCAGTCCGGGACAGGAAAATGAAAAACTGTTTTTT
CDR3aa: CASSPGQENEKLFF
v_gene: TRBV6-5
d_gene: TRBD1
j_gene: TRBJ1-4
abundance: NA

CDR3nt: TGTGCCTGGAGAGGCGGGATTAGCAACGAGCAGTACTTC
CDR3aa: CAWRGGISNEQYF
v_gene: TRBV30
d_gene: NA
j_gene: TRBJ2-7
abundance: NA

CDR3nt: TGTGCCACCAGTGATCCGGGCTATGGCTACACCTTC
CDR3aa: CATSDPGYGYTF
v_gene: TRBV24-1
d_gene: NA
j_gene: TRBJ1-2
abundance: NA

CDR3nt: TGTGCCAGCAGTTACTCGACAGGGTCGGCGGGAAACACCATATATTTT
CDR3aa: CASSYSTGSAGNTIYF
v_gene: TRBV6-6
d_gene: TRBD1
j_gene: TRBJ1-3
abundance: NA

CDR3nt: TGCAGCGTCGCCGCAGGAATTTATGGCTACACCTTC
CDR3aa: CSVAAGIYGYTF
v_gene: TRBV29-1
d_gene: NA
j_gene: TRBJ1-2
abundance: NA

CDR3nt: TGTGCCAGCAGTTTACTGCAGGGGATAGCCCTCCACTTT
CDR3aa: CASSLLQGIALHF
v_gene: TRBV28
d_gene: NA
j_gene: TRBJ1-6
abundance: NA

CDR3nt: TGTGCCAGCAGCCTCGACAGGGCCCCGGGCCATGAGCAGTTCTTC
CDR3aa: CASSLDRAPGHEQFF
v_gene: TRBV3-1/TRBV3-2
d_gene: TRBD1
j_gene: TRBJ2-1
abundance: NA

CDR3nt: TGTGCCAGCAGTCTAGCGGGAGGTGGGAGATCCTACAATGAGCAGTTCTTC
CDR3aa: CASSLAGGGRSYNEQFF
v_gene: TRBV28
d_gene: TRBD2
j_gene: TRBJ2-1
abundance: NA

CDR3nt: TGTGCCAGCAGCTCGAAACCGAACACTGAAGCTTTCTTT
CDR3aa: CASSSKPNTEAFF
v_gene: TRBV7-9
d_gene: NA
j_gene: TRBJ1-1
abundance: NA

CDR3nt: TGTGCCAGCACCAAACGAGGGGGGTCCCGGTTCGAGAAAGAGACCCAGTACTTC
CDR3aa: CASTKRGGSRFEKETQYF
v_gene: TRBV28
d_gene: NA
j_gene: TRBJ2-5
abundance: NA

CDR3nt: TGCGCCAGCACCAATAGCGGGAGTTCGTACAATGAGCAGTTCTTC
CDR3aa: CASTNSGSSYNEQFF
v_gene: TRBV5-1
d_gene: TRBD2
j_gene: TRBJ2-1
abundance: NA

CDR3nt: TGCAGCGCTAGGACAGGGGCGGACTATGGCTACACCTTC
CDR3aa: CSARTGADYGYTF
v_gene: TRBV29-1
d_gene: TRBD1
j_gene: TRBJ1-2
abundance: once

CDR3nt: TGCAGCGTTTCCCCATCGGGCACTGAAGCTTTCTTT
CDR3aa: CSVSPSGTEAFF
v_gene: TRBV29-1
d_gene: NA
j_gene: TRBJ1-1
abundance: once

CDR3nt: TGTGCCAGCAGCCCCAACTTCCGCGGGAGCTCCTACAATGAGCAGTTCTTC
CDR3aa: CASSPNFRGSSYNEQFF
v_gene: TRBV11-2
d_gene: TRBD2
j_gene: TRBJ2-1
abundance: NA

CDR3nt: TGTGCCAGCAGCCTCACAGGGGGAGTTCTGAACACTGAAGCTTTCTTT
CDR3aa: CASSLTGGVLNTEAFF
v_gene: TRBV7-9
d_gene: TRBD1
j_gene: TRBJ1-1
abundance: few

CDR3nt: TGTGCCAGTCGCGACAGCCACTCTACCTACGAGCAGTACTTC
CDR3aa: CASRDSHSTYEQYF
v_gene: TRBV19
d_gene: NA
j_gene: TRBJ2-7
abundance: NA

CDR3nt: TGTGCCAGCAGTGAAAGGTCAGCGGGACAGAACTATGGCTACACCTTC
CDR3aa: CASSERSAGQNYGYTF
v_gene: TRBV2
d_gene: TRBD1
j_gene: TRBJ1-2
abundance: NA

CDR3nt: TGTGCCAGCAGCAAAGCCCCCCCACAGAATTCAAACACCGGGGAGCTGTTTTTT
CDR3aa: CASSKAPPQNSNTGELFF
v_gene: TRBV21-1
d_gene: NA
j_gene: TRBJ2-2
abundance: NA

CDR3nt: TGTGCCAGCAGCTGGCGGCGAAGTGGTTTGAATGGCTACACCTTC
CDR3aa: CASSWRRSGLNGYTF
v_gene: TRBV5-6
d_gene: NA
j_gene: TRBJ1-2
abundance: NA

CDR3nt: TGTGCCAGCAGCTTAGATCGGCCGGGGAGACGCCAGTTCTTC
CDR3aa: CASSLDRPGRRQFF
v_gene: TRBV7-2
d_gene: NA
j_gene: TRBJ2-1
abundance: NA

CDR3nt: TGTGCCAGCAGTTCCACTAATGAAAAACTGTTTTTT
CDR3aa: CASSSTNEKLFF
v_gene: TRBV28
d_gene: NA
j_gene: TRBJ1-4
abundance: few

CDR3nt: TGTGCCAGCAGTTTATATCGAGGGACAGGGATTGGTGCAAACATTCAGTACTTC
CDR3aa: CASSLYRGTGIGANIQYF
v_gene: TRBV28
d_gene: TRBD1
j_gene: TRBJ2-4
abundance: NA

CDR3nt: TGCGCCAGCAGCCCCGTCCCAAGCGGGGAGCTGTTTTTT
CDR3aa: CASSPVPSGELFF
v_gene: TRBV4-3
d_gene: NA
j_gene: TRBJ2-2
abundance: NA

CDR3nt: TGTGCTAGTGGTTTGGGGCTGGGGGCGAACACTGAAGCTTTCTTT
CDR3aa: CASGLGLGANTEAFF
v_gene: TRBV12-5
d_gene: NA
j_gene: TRBJ1-1
abundance: few

CDR3nt: TGTGCCACCAGCCTGTCCAGGGGTAAGGAGACCCAGTACTTC
CDR3aa: CATSLSRGKETQYF
v_gene: TRBV24-1
d_gene: NA
j_gene: TRBJ2-5
abundance: NA

CDR3nt: TGTGCCAGTAGTCAGAGCCCACGGCAGCCCCAGCATTTT
CDR3aa: CASSQSPRQPQHF
v_gene: TRBV19
d_gene: NA
j_gene: TRBJ1-5
abundance: NA

CDR3nt: TGTGCCAGCAGACCCAACCACGGACCAGGAGCTTTCTTT
CDR3aa: CASRPNHGPGAFF
v_gene: TRBV28
d_gene: NA
j_gene: TRBJ1-1
abundance: NA

CDR3nt: TGTGCCAGTAGTAGCCCCCCCGGGTTGGTGGGCACTGAAGCTTTCTTT
CDR3aa: CASSSPPGLVGTEAFF
v_gene: TRBV19
d_gene: NA
j_gene: TRBJ1-1
abundance: NA

CDR3nt: TGCGCCAGCAGCTTGGAGCCCATTAGCAATCAGCCCCAGCATTTT
CDR3aa: CASSLEPISNQPQHF
v_gene: TRBV5-1
d_gene: NA
j_gene: TRBJ1-5
abundance: once

CDR3nt: TGTGCCAGCAGTTCCACAAAGCTAGCGGCCTACGAGCAGTACTTC
CDR3aa: CASSSTKLAAYEQYF
v_gene: TRBV27
d_gene: TRBD2
j_gene: TRBJ2-7
abundance: NA

CDR3nt: TGTGCCAGCAGTTACTTGGGCAGCCGCACAGATACGCAGTATTTT
CDR3aa: CASSYLGSRTDTQYF
v_gene: TRBV6-2/TRBV6-3
d_gene: NA
j_gene: TRBJ2-3
abundance: NA

CDR3nt: TGTGCCAGCAGCTCTCTCACTACCGGGTCAAACACTGAAGCTTTCTTT
CDR3aa: CASSSLTTGSNTEAFF
v_gene: TRBV7-9
d_gene: NA
j_gene: TRBJ1-1
abundance: once

CDR3nt: TGTGCCAGCAGCTTACAGGGGTGGATGAATGAGCAGTTCTTC
CDR3aa: CASSLQGWMNEQFF
v_gene: TRBV7-9
d_gene: NA
j_gene: TRBJ2-1
abundance: once

CDR3nt: TGTGCCAGCAGACCAACAGGGTCTCCTACCTACGAGCAGTACTTC
CDR3aa: CASRPTGSPTYEQYF
v_gene: TRBV27
d_gene: NA
j_gene: TRBJ2-7
abundance: NA

CDR3nt: TGTGCCAGCAGCTTGGCCGGGGCTCCGGGGTCACCCCTCCACTTT
CDR3aa: CASSLAGAPGSPLHF
v_gene: TRBV5-4
d_gene: NA
j_gene: TRBJ1-6
abundance: NA

CDR3nt: TGTGCCAGCAATAGCGGGAGTAGGAGCACAGATACGCAGTATTTT
CDR3aa: CASNSGSRSTDTQYF
v_gene: TRBV3-1/TRBV3-2
d_gene: TRBD2
j_gene: TRBJ2-3
abundance: NA